This is a list of T cell receptor beta chains from one sample in a study of T-cell memory formation after mild COVID-19. TCRdb re-derived calls from the 5' RACE reads in MiXCR, one entry per CDR3 protein. The table lists hundreds of thousands of distinct CDR3 sequences, around 19% of them singletons. Sequencing was carried out using PBMCs or a T cell subset sorted from them (not recorded which). These receptors all stem from an adult woman who had mild COVID-19 (a few samples of this study predate the infection). Cell type and time point are not known. Both conserved end residues are part of each CDR3. D genes are given only for firm matches. Clone size is not always given. Where it is, it says once, few, many or a class for expanded clones.

v_call: TRBV5-1; d_call: TRBD1; clone_size: NA; j_call: TRBJ1-1; cdr3_nt: TGCGCCAGCAGGCTGGGACAGGGATCGAACACTGAAGCTTTCTTT; cdr3_aa: CASRLGQGSNTEAFF
v_call: TRBV7-9; d_call: NA; clone_size: NA; j_call: TRBJ2-7; cdr3_nt: TGTGCCAGCAATAGAGACCTCTACGAGCAGTACTTC; cdr3_aa: CASNRDLYEQYF
v_call: TRBV5-4; d_call: TRBD1; clone_size: few; j_call: TRBJ2-7; cdr3_nt: TGTGCCAGCAGCGCGACAGGGGCTGGGGAGCAGTACTTC; cdr3_aa: CASSATGAGEQYF
v_call: TRBV5-1; d_call: TRBD2; clone_size: NA; j_call: TRBJ2-3; cdr3_nt: TGCGCCAGCAGGAGTAGCGGGTATACGCAGTATTTT; cdr3_aa: CASRSSGYTQYF
v_call: TRBV27; d_call: NA; clone_size: NA; j_call: TRBJ1-2; cdr3_nt: TGTGCCAGCAGTACGAGTGGGGGATTAGGGGGACGGAGCTACACCTTC; cdr3_aa: CASSTSGGLGGRSYTF
v_call: TRBV6-2/TRBV6-3; d_call: NA; clone_size: few; j_call: TRBJ2-5; cdr3_nt: TGTGCCAGCAGACTCTGGGGGATGGAGACCCAGTACTTC; cdr3_aa: CASRLWGMETQYF
v_call: TRBV20-1; d_call: TRBD1; clone_size: few; j_call: TRBJ2-6; cdr3_nt: TGCAGTGCCGCCGGGACAGGGGCCTCTGGGGCCAACGTCCTGACTTTC; cdr3_aa: CSAAGTGASGANVLTF
v_call: TRBV7-9; d_call: NA; clone_size: many; j_call: TRBJ1-2; cdr3_nt: TGTGCCAGCAGCTTCGACAGCTATGGCTACACCTTC; cdr3_aa: CASSFDSYGYTF
v_call: TRBV7-6; d_call: TRBD1; clone_size: many; j_call: TRBJ2-1; cdr3_nt: TGTGCCAGCAGCCCGTATGGGCGCCACAGGGGGCGCATCTATGAGCAGTTCTTC; cdr3_aa: CASSPYGRHRGRIYEQFF
v_call: TRBV4-1; d_call: NA; clone_size: few; j_call: TRBJ1-2; cdr3_nt: TGCGCCAGCAGCCACCCTGAATCGGGAGGCTATGGCTACACCTTC; cdr3_aa: CASSHPESGGYGYTF
v_call: TRBV20-1; d_call: NA; clone_size: NA; j_call: TRBJ2-7; cdr3_nt: TGCAGTGCTGGGGGGGGGACACTCGAGCAGTACTTC; cdr3_aa: CSAGGGTLEQYF
v_call: TRBV7-3; d_call: NA; clone_size: few; j_call: TRBJ2-1; cdr3_nt: TGTGCCAGCAGCAAACAGGGAATTGCGGTGAATGAGCAGTTCTTC; cdr3_aa: CASSKQGIAVNEQFF
v_call: TRBV6-2/TRBV6-3; d_call: NA; clone_size: few; j_call: TRBJ2-3; cdr3_nt: TGTGCCAGCAGTGCTTTCGATACGCAGTATTTT; cdr3_aa: CASSAFDTQYF
v_call: TRBV2; d_call: TRBD2; clone_size: NA; j_call: TRBJ2-3; cdr3_nt: TGTGCCAGCAGAGGACTAGCGGGATATACGCAGTATTTT; cdr3_aa: CASRGLAGYTQYF
v_call: TRBV5-1; d_call: NA; clone_size: NA; j_call: TRBJ2-6; cdr3_nt: TGCGCAAGCAGCTTGTCTCTCTCTGGGGCCAACGTCCTGACTTTC; cdr3_aa: CASSLSLSGANVLTF
v_call: TRBV15; d_call: TRBD2; clone_size: NA; j_call: TRBJ2-1; cdr3_nt: TGTGCCACCTCCACTAGCGGGAGAGGGGGGAGCTACAATGAGCAGTTCTTC; cdr3_aa: CATSTSGRGGSYNEQFF
v_call: TRBV12-3/TRBV12-4; d_call: TRBD2; clone_size: many; j_call: TRBJ2-1; cdr3_nt: TGTGCCAGTCTCCTAGCGGGGCCCTACAATGAGCAGTTCTTC; cdr3_aa: CASLLAGPYNEQFF
v_call: TRBV27; d_call: TRBD1; clone_size: few; j_call: TRBJ1-6; cdr3_nt: TGTGCCAGCAGTCCCTTGTTAGGGGGCCGAAATTCACCCCTCCACTTT; cdr3_aa: CASSPLLGGRNSPLHF
v_call: TRBV2; d_call: TRBD2; clone_size: NA; j_call: TRBJ2-1; cdr3_nt: TGTGCCACTGGGGGGGAGTCCTACAATGAGCAGTTCTTC; cdr3_aa: CATGGESYNEQFF
v_call: TRBV12-3/TRBV12-4; d_call: NA; clone_size: NA; j_call: TRBJ2-1; cdr3_nt: TGTGCCAGCAGTTTAGCCCCGACAGGGACTCTGGGTGAGCAGTTCTTC; cdr3_aa: CASSLAPTGTLGEQFF
v_call: TRBV6-2/TRBV6-3; d_call: NA; clone_size: few; j_call: TRBJ2-7; cdr3_nt: TGTGCCAGCAGCACCGGGATCGGGGGCTACGAGCAGTACTTC; cdr3_aa: CASSTGIGGYEQYF
v_call: TRBV20-1; d_call: NA; clone_size: NA; j_call: TRBJ2-1; cdr3_nt: TGCAGTGCTTACCCCTGGGGGGGGGCAAATGAGCAGTTCTTC; cdr3_aa: CSAYPWGGANEQFF
v_call: TRBV21-1; d_call: NA; clone_size: NA; j_call: TRBJ1-5; cdr3_nt: TGTGCCAGCAGCAGGACAGGGTATCTTGGACAGCCCCAGCATTTT; cdr3_aa: CASSRTGYLGQPQHF
v_call: TRBV7-9; d_call: NA; clone_size: NA; j_call: TRBJ2-2; cdr3_nt: TGTGCCAGCAGCTTTATGGGCTTGAACACCGGGGAGCTGTTTTTT; cdr3_aa: CASSFMGLNTGELFF
v_call: TRBV2; d_call: TRBD2; clone_size: few; j_call: TRBJ2-3; cdr3_nt: TGTGCCAGCAGTTGGCGGGAGACAGATACGCAGTATTTT; cdr3_aa: CASSWRETDTQYF
v_call: TRBV20-1; d_call: TRBD2; clone_size: NA; j_call: TRBJ2-1; cdr3_nt: TGCAGTGCCTCGAAGGCGGGAGGCAATGAGCAGTTCTTC; cdr3_aa: CSASKAGGNEQFF
v_call: TRBV7-7; d_call: NA; clone_size: NA; j_call: TRBJ2-3; cdr3_nt: TGTGCTAGCAGCTTAGGCTCAGGGATACCCACAGATACGCAGTATTTT; cdr3_aa: CASSLGSGIPTDTQYF
v_call: TRBV15; d_call: TRBD2; clone_size: NA; j_call: TRBJ2-1; cdr3_nt: TGTGCCACCAGCAGAGGTTCGGGAGGGCCGAATGAGCAGTTCTTC; cdr3_aa: CATSRGSGGPNEQFF
v_call: TRBV4-1; d_call: TRBD1; clone_size: NA; j_call: TRBJ2-1; cdr3_nt: TGCGCCAGCAGCCAGAAGGACAGGGCTGCTAACAATGAGCAGTTCTTC; cdr3_aa: CASSQKDRAANNEQFF
v_call: TRBV6-5; d_call: NA; clone_size: few; j_call: TRBJ1-1; cdr3_nt: TGTGCCAGCAGGACACAGGGGAACACTGAAGCTTTCTTT; cdr3_aa: CASRTQGNTEAFF
v_call: TRBV12-3/TRBV12-4; d_call: TRBD1; clone_size: few; j_call: TRBJ2-3; cdr3_nt: TGTGCCAGCAGTCTATACGGACAGGCTGCATGGGGCGCAGATACGCAGTATTTT; cdr3_aa: CASSLYGQAAWGADTQYF
v_call: TRBV7-8; d_call: TRBD2; clone_size: few; j_call: TRBJ2-5; cdr3_nt: TGTGCCAGCAGCCCAGGGACTACGCCTGGGGAGACCCAGTACTTC; cdr3_aa: CASSPGTTPGETQYF
v_call: TRBV4-2; d_call: NA; clone_size: few; j_call: TRBJ1-6; cdr3_nt: TGTGCCAGCAGCCAAGAACTGGGGTATAATTCACCCCTCCACTTT; cdr3_aa: CASSQELGYNSPLHF
v_call: TRBV6-1; d_call: NA; clone_size: NA; j_call: TRBJ2-7; cdr3_nt: TGTGCCAGCAGTGAAATGGGTGAGGGGGCCTACGAGCAGTACTTC; cdr3_aa: CASSEMGEGAYEQYF
v_call: TRBV12-3/TRBV12-4; d_call: TRBD1; clone_size: NA; j_call: TRBJ2-5; cdr3_nt: TGTGCCAGCAGTAAGGACAGGAGAGAGACCCAGTACTTC; cdr3_aa: CASSKDRRETQYF
v_call: TRBV30; d_call: NA; clone_size: few; j_call: TRBJ1-2; cdr3_nt: TGTGCCTGGACGTGGGGGTACTATGGCTACACCTTC; cdr3_aa: CAWTWGYYGYTF
v_call: TRBV11-2; d_call: NA; clone_size: few; j_call: TRBJ2-3; cdr3_nt: TGTGCCAGCAGCTTAGATCTGGGAGAGGCGCAGTATTTT; cdr3_aa: CASSLDLGEAQYF
v_call: TRBV7-3; d_call: NA; clone_size: NA; j_call: TRBJ2-4; cdr3_nt: TGTGCCAGCAGCGCTGGGGGGAGGGCCAAAAACATTCAGTACTTC; cdr3_aa: CASSAGGRAKNIQYF
v_call: TRBV7-9; d_call: TRBD2; clone_size: few; j_call: TRBJ2-1; cdr3_nt: TGTGCCAGCAGGGGACTAGCCAATGAGCAGTTCTTC; cdr3_aa: CASRGLANEQFF
v_call: TRBV20-1; d_call: NA; clone_size: NA; j_call: TRBJ1-2; cdr3_nt: TGCAGTGCTGAAAGCAGGGGAGCTAACTATGGCTACACCTTC; cdr3_aa: CSAESRGANYGYTF
v_call: TRBV12-3/TRBV12-4; d_call: NA; clone_size: NA; j_call: TRBJ1-5; cdr3_nt: TGTGCCAGCAGTTCCCTTTATCAGCCCCAGCATTTT; cdr3_aa: CASSSLYQPQHF
v_call: TRBV2; d_call: NA; clone_size: few; j_call: TRBJ1-2; cdr3_nt: TGTGCCAGCTGCGACTTCCCCTGGAGCGGCTACACCTTC; cdr3_aa: CASCDFPWSGYTF
v_call: TRBV6-5; d_call: NA; clone_size: NA; j_call: TRBJ2-7; cdr3_nt: TGTGCCAGCAGTTACGGGCAGCACTACGAGCAGTACTTC; cdr3_aa: CASSYGQHYEQYF
v_call: TRBV24-1; d_call: NA; clone_size: NA; j_call: TRBJ2-7; cdr3_nt: TGTGCCACCAGCCAAACGGAAGGGGCGTCCTACGAGCAGTACTTC; cdr3_aa: CATSQTEGASYEQYF
v_call: TRBV24-1; d_call: TRBD1; clone_size: NA; j_call: TRBJ1-2; cdr3_nt: TGTGCCACCAGTGATTCCCGGGACAGGCGGAACGGCTACACCTTC; cdr3_aa: CATSDSRDRRNGYTF
v_call: TRBV12-3/TRBV12-4; d_call: NA; clone_size: NA; j_call: TRBJ2-1; cdr3_nt: TGTGCCAGCAGTTTAGGGGGACTTGACTACAATGAGCAGTTCTTC; cdr3_aa: CASSLGGLDYNEQFF
v_call: TRBV7-6; d_call: NA; clone_size: few; j_call: TRBJ2-2; cdr3_nt: TGTGCCAGCAGCCCGACGAATCGAAAGGGGCCGAACACCGGGGAGCTGTTTTTT; cdr3_aa: CASSPTNRKGPNTGELFF
v_call: TRBV6-2/TRBV6-3; d_call: NA; clone_size: many; j_call: TRBJ2-1; cdr3_nt: TGTGCCAGCAGTTACACTAGCTTCAATGAGCAGTTCTTC; cdr3_aa: CASSYTSFNEQFF
v_call: TRBV4-1; d_call: NA; clone_size: NA; j_call: TRBJ2-2; cdr3_nt: TGCGCCAGCAGCCAAGAGGACAACACCGGGGAGCTGTTTTTT; cdr3_aa: CASSQEDNTGELFF
v_call: TRBV7-2; d_call: NA; clone_size: NA; j_call: TRBJ2-5; cdr3_nt: TGTGCCAGCAGCTTAGGTATAGAACAAGAGACCCAGTACTTC; cdr3_aa: CASSLGIEQETQYF
v_call: TRBV7-8; d_call: NA; clone_size: few; j_call: TRBJ2-1; cdr3_nt: TGTGCCAGCAGCTCAACTAGAGACAATGAGCAGTTCTTC; cdr3_aa: CASSSTRDNEQFF
v_call: TRBV5-5; d_call: TRBD1; clone_size: NA; j_call: TRBJ1-2; cdr3_nt: TGTGCCAGCAGCTTGGTATCAGGGGGGAACTATGGCTACACCTTC; cdr3_aa: CASSLVSGGNYGYTF